A selection of T cell receptor beta chains follows, all from one sample in a study of ipilimumab plus nivolumab after autologous stem cell transplantation. Method: immunoSEQ multiplex PCR; TCRdb's copy keeps in-frame clones and lacks some. Of fewer than 950 clones listed, over 65% are singletons. The starting material was PBMCs, obtained in a trial of ipilimumab plus nivolumab as post-transplant consolidation. The receptors were gathered from a male donor with primary mediastinal lymphoma. Both conserved end residues are part of each CDR3. The D gene is left open where the match is weak. Clone size is stated in some rows and not others, as once, few, many or a class when expanded.

>13|-|TRBJ1-1|TRBV5-4|TRBD1
CASSTGQDTEAFF
TGTGCCAGCAGCACAGGACAGGACACTGAAGCTTTCTTT
>15|-|TRBJ2-7|TRBV10-3|TRBD2
CAISESLAGSYEQYF
TGTGCCATCAGTGAGTCACTAGCGGGGTCCTACGAGCAGTACTTC
>13|-|TRBJ1-1|TRBV6-1|-
CASGRTGLTEAFF
TGTGCCAGCGGGAGAACAGGGCTCACTGAAGCTTTCTTT
>15|few|TRBJ2-1|TRBV2|-
CASKGGSSSYNEQFF
TGTGCCAGCAAAGGGGGGAGTAGCTCCTACAATGAGCAGTTCTTC
>14|-|TRBJ1-2|TRBV9|TRBD1
CASSVGTGDYGYTF
TGTGCCAGCAGCGTAGGGACAGGGGACTATGGCTACACCTTC
>18|once|TRBJ2-6|TRBV28|-
CASSLIHLTQSRANVLTF
TGTGCCAGCAGTCTAATTCACTTGACACAAAGTCGGGCCAACGTCCTGACTTTC
>14|-|TRBJ1-5|TRBV5-4|-
CASSRGDSNQPQHF
TGTGCCAGCAGTCGGGGGGACAGCAATCAGCCCCAGCATTTT
>13|-|TRBJ1-1|TRBV6-1|TRBD1
CASKMTGYTEAFF
TGTGCCAGCAAAATGACAGGGTACACTGAAGCTTTCTTT
>18|-|TRBJ2-6|TRBV7-7|-
CASSHCSVPQSRANVLTF
TGTGCCAGCAGCCATTGCTCAGTGCCACAAAGTCGGGCCAACGTCCTGACTTTC
>13|-|TRBJ1-1|TRBV14|-
CASSPRRNTEAFF
TGTGCCAGCAGCCCGCGGCGGAACACTGAAGCTTTCTTT
>13|-|TRBJ1-2|TRBV19|-
CASRGGLGPPLTF
TGTGCCAGTCGAGGGGGGCTAGGCCCCCCTCTCACCTTC
>17|large|TRBJ2-3|TRBV28|TRBD2
CASSSSLAGGTTDTQYF
TGTGCCAGCAGTTCCTCCTTAGCGGGAGGGACTACAGATACGCAGTATTTT
>17|-|TRBJ2-3|TRBV4-1|-
CASSQVSQGGGLDTQYF
TGCGCCAGCAGCCAAGTTTCCCAAGGGGGGGGCTTAGATACGCAGTATTTT
>15|-|TRBJ1-2|TRBV4-2|TRBD1
CASRAELAGGDGYTF
TGTGCCAGCAGAGCCGAGTTAGCAGGGGGAGATGGCTACACCTTC
>12|-|TRBJ1-2|TRBV28|TRBD1
CASGTDNYGYTF
TGTGCCAGCGGGACAGATAACTATGGCTACACCTTC
>11|large|TRBJ2-1|TRBV20-1|-
CSARQVAEQFF
TGCAGTGCTAGGCAGGTAGCGGAGCAGTTCTTC
>14|-|TRBJ2-7|TRBV6-6|TRBD2
CASSPTSGRSEQYF
TGTGCCAGCAGTCCGACTAGCGGACGGAGCGAGCAGTACTTC
>13|-|TRBJ2-3|TRBV2|-
CASSSGSGDTQYF
TGTGCCAGCAGCTCGGGGAGTGGTGATACGCAGTATTTT
>16|-|TRBJ2-1|TRBV5-1|-
CASSLAPGTLNNEQFF
TGCGCCAGCAGCTTGGCCCCTGGGACACTAAACAATGAGCAGTTCTTC
>11|few|TRBJ2-7|TRBV10-3|-
CAAGAGYEQYF
TGTGCCGCAGGGGCAGGCTACGAGCAGTACTTC
>14|-|TRBJ2-1|TRBV28|-
CASSLAGSRDEQFF
TGTGCCAGCAGTTTGGCAGGGTCCCGGGATGAGCAGTTCTTC
>15|few|TRBJ2-5|TRBV12-1|-
CASSYQKAGGETQYF
TGTGCCAGCAGCTATCAGAAGGCAGGGGGAGAGACCCAGTACTTC
>15|-|TRBJ2-2|TRBV11-3|-
CASSLAILGTGELFF
TGTGCCAGCAGCTTAGCTATCCTTGGCACCGGGGAGCTGTTTTTT
>15|-|TRBJ1-3|TRBV6-1|TRBD1
CASRVSGGAGNTIYF
TGTGCCAGCAGAGTCTCAGGGGGCGCTGGAAACACCATATATTTT
>16|-|TRBJ2-5|TRBV2|TRBD2
CASSEYSRGGLETQYF
TGTGCCAGCAGTGAATACTCGCGGGGGGGTTTGGAGACCCAGTACTTC
>14|-|TRBJ2-7|TRBV6-1|-
CASSSYSGRGEQYF
TGTGCCAGCAGTTCATACTCGGGCCGCGGGGAGCAGTACTTC
>15|large|TRBJ2-7|TRBV6-5|-
CASSSYRDTSYEQYF
TGTGCCAGCAGCTCATACCGGGACACATCCTACGAGCAGTACTTC
>14|few|TRBJ2-5|TRBV2|-
CASSDGQGQETQYF
TGTGCCAGCAGTGATGGGCAGGGCCAAGAGACCCAGTACTTC
>12|few|TRBJ2-7|TRBV5-1|-
CASSGPSYEQYF
TGCGCCAGCAGCGGTCCCTCCTACGAGCAGTACTTC
>18|once|TRBJ2-3|TRBV7-9|-
CASSLAAGAFHSTDTQYF
TGTGCCAGCAGCTTAGCTGCGGGGGCGTTCCATAGCACAGATACGCAGTATTTT
>17|-|TRBJ1-2|TRBV5-1|TRBD1
CASSLETGSDSNYGYTF
TGCGCCAGCAGCTTGGAGACAGGGTCGGACTCTAACTATGGCTACACCTTC
>15|few|TRBJ2-3|TRBV9|TRBD2
CASSASGSGSDTQYF
TGTGCCAGCAGCGCGAGCGGGAGTGGCTCAGATACGCAGTATTTT
>14|-|TRBJ1-5|TRBV5-1|-
CASSLDSSNQPQHF
TGCGCCAGCAGCTTAGACAGTAGCAATCAGCCCCAGCATTTT